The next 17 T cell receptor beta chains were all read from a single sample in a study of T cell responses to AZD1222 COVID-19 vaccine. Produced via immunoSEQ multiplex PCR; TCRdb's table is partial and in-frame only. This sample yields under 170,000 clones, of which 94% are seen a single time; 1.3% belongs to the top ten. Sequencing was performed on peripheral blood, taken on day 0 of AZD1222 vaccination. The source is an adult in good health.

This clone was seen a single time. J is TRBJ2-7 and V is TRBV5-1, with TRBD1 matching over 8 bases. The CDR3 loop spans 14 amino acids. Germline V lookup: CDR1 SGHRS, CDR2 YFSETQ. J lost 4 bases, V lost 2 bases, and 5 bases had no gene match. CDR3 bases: TGCGCCAGCAGCTTCGGACAGGGTTCATACGAGCAGTACGTC. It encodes CASSFGQGSYEQYV.

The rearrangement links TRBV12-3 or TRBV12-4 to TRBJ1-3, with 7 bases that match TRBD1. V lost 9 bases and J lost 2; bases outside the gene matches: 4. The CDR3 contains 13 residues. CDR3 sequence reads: CASNRGAGNTIYF. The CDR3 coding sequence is TGTGCCAGTAACAGGGGCGCTGGAAACACCATATATTTT.

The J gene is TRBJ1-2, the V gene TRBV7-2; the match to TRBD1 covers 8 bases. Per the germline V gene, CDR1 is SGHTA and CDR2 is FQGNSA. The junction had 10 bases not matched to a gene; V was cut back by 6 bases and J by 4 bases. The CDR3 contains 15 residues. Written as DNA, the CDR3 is TGTGCCAGCAGGGTGGACCGGGACAGGACCTATGGCTACACCTTC. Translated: CASRVDRDRTYGYTF. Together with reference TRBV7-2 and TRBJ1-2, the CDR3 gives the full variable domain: GAGVSQSPSNKVTEKGKDVELRCDPISGHTALYWYRQSLGQGLEFLIYFQGNSAPDKSGLPSDRFSAERTGGSVSTLTIQRTQQEDSAVYLCASRVDRDRTYGYTFGSGTRLTVV.

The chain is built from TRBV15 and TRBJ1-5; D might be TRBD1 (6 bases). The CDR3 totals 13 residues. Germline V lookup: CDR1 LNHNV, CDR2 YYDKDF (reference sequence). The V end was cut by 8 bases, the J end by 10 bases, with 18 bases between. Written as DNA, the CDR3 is TGTGCCACCGGATACTCCGGAGGGACACCCCAGCATTTT. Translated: CATGYSGGTPQHF.

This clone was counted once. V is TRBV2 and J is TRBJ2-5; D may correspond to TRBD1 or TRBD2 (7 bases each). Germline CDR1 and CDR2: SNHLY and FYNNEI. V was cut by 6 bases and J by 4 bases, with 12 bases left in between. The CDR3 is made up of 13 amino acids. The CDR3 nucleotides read TGTGCCAGCAGGGGACAGCGGGGAGAGACCCAGTACTTC. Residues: CASRGQRGETQYF.

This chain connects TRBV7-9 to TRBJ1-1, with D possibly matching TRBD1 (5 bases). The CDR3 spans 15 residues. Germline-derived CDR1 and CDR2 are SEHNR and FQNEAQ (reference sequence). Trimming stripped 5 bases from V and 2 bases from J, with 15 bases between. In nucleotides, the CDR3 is TGTGCCAGCAGCCAATCAGTAGGGGAAAACACTGAAGCTTTCTTT. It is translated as CASSQSVGENTEAFF.

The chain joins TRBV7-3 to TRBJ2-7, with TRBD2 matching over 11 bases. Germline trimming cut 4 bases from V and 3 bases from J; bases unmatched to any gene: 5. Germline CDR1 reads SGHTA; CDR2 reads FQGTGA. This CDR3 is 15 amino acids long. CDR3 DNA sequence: TGTGCCAGCAGCTCTCAGACTAGCGGGAACTACGAGCAGTACGTC. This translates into CASSSQTSGNYEQYV.

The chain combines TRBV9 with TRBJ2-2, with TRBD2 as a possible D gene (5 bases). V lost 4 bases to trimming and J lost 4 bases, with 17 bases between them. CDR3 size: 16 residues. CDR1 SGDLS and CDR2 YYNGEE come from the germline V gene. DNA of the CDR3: TGTGCCAGCAGCTCCCAGGTGGGAGAGGTCACCGGGGAGCTGTTTTTT. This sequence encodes CASSSQVGEVTGELFF.

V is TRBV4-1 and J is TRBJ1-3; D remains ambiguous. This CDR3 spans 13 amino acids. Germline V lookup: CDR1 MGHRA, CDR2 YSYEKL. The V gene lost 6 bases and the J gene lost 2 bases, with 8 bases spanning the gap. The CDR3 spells CASRGTPGNTIYF. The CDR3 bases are TGCGCCAGCAGAGGTACACCTGGAAACACCATATATTTT.

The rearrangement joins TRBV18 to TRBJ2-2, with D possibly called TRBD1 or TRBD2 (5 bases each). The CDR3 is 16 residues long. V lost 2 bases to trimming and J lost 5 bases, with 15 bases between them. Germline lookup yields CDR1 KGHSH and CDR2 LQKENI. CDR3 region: CASSPMQGRSTGELFF. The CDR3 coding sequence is TGTGCCAGCTCACCAATGCAGGGACGTTCGACCGGGGAGCTGTTTTTT.

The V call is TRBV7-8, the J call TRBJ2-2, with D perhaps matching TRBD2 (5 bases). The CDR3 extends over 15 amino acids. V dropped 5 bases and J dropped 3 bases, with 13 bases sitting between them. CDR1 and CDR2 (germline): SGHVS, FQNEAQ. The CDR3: CASSAAGGHTGELFF. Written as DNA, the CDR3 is TGTGCCAGCAGCGCCGCGGGCGGACACACCGGGGAGCTGTTTTTT. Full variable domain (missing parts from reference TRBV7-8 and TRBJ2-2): GAGVSQSPRYKVAKRGQDVALRCDPISGHVSLFWYQQALGQGPEFLTYFQNEAQLDKSGLPSDRFFAERPEGSVSTLKIQRTQQEDSAVYLCASSAAGGHTGELFFGEGSRLTVL.

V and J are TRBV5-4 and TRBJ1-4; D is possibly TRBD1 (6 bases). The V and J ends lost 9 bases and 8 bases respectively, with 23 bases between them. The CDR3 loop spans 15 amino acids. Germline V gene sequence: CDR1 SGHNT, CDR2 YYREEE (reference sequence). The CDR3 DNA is TGTGCCACCAACGTGATGGGGGGCGCCTTGGAAAAACTGTTTTTT. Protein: CATNVMGGALEKLFF.

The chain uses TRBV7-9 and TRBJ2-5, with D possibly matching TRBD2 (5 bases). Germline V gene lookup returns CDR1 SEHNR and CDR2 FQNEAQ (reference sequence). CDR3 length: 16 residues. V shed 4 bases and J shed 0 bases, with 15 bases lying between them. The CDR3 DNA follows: TGTGCCAGCAGCTCCGTAGGAGGATCGTACCAAGAGACCCAGTACTTC. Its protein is CASSSVGGSYQETQYF.

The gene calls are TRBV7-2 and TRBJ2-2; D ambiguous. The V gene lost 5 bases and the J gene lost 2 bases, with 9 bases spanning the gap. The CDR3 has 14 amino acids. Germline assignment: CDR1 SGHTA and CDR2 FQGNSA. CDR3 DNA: TGTGCCAGCAGCACCCCAGCTAACACCGGGGAGCTGTTTTTT. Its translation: CASSTPANTGELFF. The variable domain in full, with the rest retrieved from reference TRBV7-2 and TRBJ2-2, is GAGVSQSPSNKVTEKGKDVELRCDPISGHTALYWYRQSLGQGLEFLIYFQGNSAPDKSGLPSDRFSAERTGGSVSTLTIQRTQQEDSAVYLCASSTPANTGELFFGEGSRLTVL.

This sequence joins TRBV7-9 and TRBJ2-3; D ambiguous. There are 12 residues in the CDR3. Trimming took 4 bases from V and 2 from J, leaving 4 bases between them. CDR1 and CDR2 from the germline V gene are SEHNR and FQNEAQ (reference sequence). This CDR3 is CASSWFTDTQYF. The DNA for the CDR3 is TGTGCCAGCAGCTGGTTCACAGATACGCAGTATTTT. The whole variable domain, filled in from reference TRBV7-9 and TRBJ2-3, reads DTGVSQNPRHKITKRGQNVTFRCDPISEHNRLYWYRQTLGQGPEFLTYFQNEAQLEKSRLLSDRFSAERPKGSFSTLEIQRTEQGDSAMYLCASSWFTDTQYFGPGTRLTVL.

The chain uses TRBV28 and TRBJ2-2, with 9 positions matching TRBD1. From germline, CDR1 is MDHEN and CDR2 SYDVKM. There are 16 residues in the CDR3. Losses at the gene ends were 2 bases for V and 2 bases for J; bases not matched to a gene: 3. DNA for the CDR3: TGTGCCAGCAGTTTAAGGGGACAGGGAAACACCGGGGAGCTGTTTTTT. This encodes CASSLRGQGNTGELFF.

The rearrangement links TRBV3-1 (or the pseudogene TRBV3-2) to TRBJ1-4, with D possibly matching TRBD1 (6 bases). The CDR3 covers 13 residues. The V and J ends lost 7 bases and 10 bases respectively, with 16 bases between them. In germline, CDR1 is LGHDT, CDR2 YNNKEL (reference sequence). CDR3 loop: CASTLRGGPKLFF. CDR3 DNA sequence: TGTGCCAGCACCTTAAGGGGGGGGCCAAAACTGTTTTTT.